This TCR beta chain was found in a study of control samples from healthy donors and cancer patients. This CDR3 has 16 residues. The V gene lost 0 bases and the J gene lost 4 bases, with 13 bases spanning the gap. Germline V lookup: CDR1 MGHRA, CDR2 YSYEKL. Profiling relied on immunoSEQ multiplex PCR, and the TCRdb table lists in-frame clones only, not all of them. The sample contains approximately 93,000 clones, 85% to 90% of which appear only once. The specimen was PBMCs. The origin of this receptor is a woman aged 45-65 years with colorectal cancer. This rearrangement joins TRBV4-1 to TRBJ1-3, with D uncertain. CDR3 sequence (DNA): TGCGCCAGCAGCCAAGATCTCCCGACTGGAGGAAACACCATATATTTT. It translates to CASSQDLPTGGNTIYF.